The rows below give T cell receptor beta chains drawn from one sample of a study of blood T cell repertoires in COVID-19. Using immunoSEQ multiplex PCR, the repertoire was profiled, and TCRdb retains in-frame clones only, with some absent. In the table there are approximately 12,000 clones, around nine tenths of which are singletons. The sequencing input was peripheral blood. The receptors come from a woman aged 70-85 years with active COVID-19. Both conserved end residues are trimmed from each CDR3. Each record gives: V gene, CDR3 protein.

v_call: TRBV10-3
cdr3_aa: AISGSGEASGTQY

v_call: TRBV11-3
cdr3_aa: ASSLTGVSGANVLT

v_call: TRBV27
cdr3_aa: ASSRQGSVSGYT

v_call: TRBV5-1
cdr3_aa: ASNPQGANGDTQY

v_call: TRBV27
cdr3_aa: ASSLTSGNYEQY

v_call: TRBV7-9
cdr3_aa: ATIGTSGGGEQF

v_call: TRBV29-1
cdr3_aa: SAWDRNTEAF

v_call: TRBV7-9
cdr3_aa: ASSSPGQVIEKLF

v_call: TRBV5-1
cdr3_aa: ASSAQASSYNSPLH

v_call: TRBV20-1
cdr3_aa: SAPSGGGYT

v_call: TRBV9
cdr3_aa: ASSVGRRNTGELF

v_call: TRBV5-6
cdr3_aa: ASSKKKTSHILETQY

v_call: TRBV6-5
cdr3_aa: ASSLDSPQNGSPLH

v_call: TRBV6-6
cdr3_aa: ASKPTGLAGGNEQF

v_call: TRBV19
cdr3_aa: ASSPSAGGFNEQF

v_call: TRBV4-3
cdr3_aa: ASSPETGSNQPQH

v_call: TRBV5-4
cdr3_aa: ASSFSGVLDTQY

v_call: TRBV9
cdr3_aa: ASSAGRGQPNTGELF

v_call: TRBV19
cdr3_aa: ASSIRRTDYGYT

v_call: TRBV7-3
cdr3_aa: ASSLNIAGEGEQY

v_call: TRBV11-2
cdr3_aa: ASSLDPSPNTEAF

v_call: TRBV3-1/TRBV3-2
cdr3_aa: ASSQPLAGAYNEQF

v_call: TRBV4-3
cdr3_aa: ASSQFRGDSGYGYT

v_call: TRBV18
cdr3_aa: ASSPGQGLGGYYGYT

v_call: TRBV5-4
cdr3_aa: ASSYRSGSVSEQY

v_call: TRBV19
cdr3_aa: ASSTGLAGPRTQY